These 17 T cell receptor beta chains were all obtained from the same sample, sequenced in a study of cytomegalovirus exposure and HLA in healthy donors. Repertoires were generated with immunoSEQ multiplex PCR, while TCRdb's copy carries only in-frame clones and drops some. Of around 300,000 clones in the sample, around 90% were seen once. Sequenced: PBMCs. The receptors come from a woman aged 25-40 years in good health and CMV-seropositive.

V and J are TRBV7-9 and TRBJ2-5; D is unclear. From germline, CDR1 is SEHNR and CDR2 FQNEAQ (reference sequence). The CDR3 sequence is 14 residues long. Deletions cut 3 bases from V and 5 bases from J, with 13 bases between. CDR3 in DNA: TGTGCCAGCAGCTTTGGTTCTAGTCCGGAGACCCAGTACTTC. This gives the protein CASSFGSSPETQYF.

The V and J genes are TRBV2 and TRBJ2-1; weak D call: TRBD1 (6 bases). Germline-derived CDR1 and CDR2 are SNHLY and FYNNEI. Trimming left V 6 bases short and J 0 bases short, with 12 bases between. The CDR3 is 15 amino acids. The CDR3 nucleotides are TGTGCCAGCAGGGACAGCATTCTCTCCTACAATGAGCAGTTCTTC. Protein: CASRDSILSYNEQFF.

The chain uses TRBV19 and TRBJ1-5; D remains ambiguous. This CDR3 has 12 residues. In germline, CDR1 is LNHDA, CDR2 SQIVND (reference sequence). With 3 bases removed from V and 7 bases from J, the gap between germline ends came to 7 bases. For the CDR3, the DNA is TGTGCCAGTAGTATTGCCCGGCAGCCCCAGCATTTT. Amino acid sequence: CASSIARQPQHF.

The chain is built from TRBV9 and TRBJ1-5, with TRBD1 identical over 9 bases. The CDR3 runs 15 residues. Germline lookup yields CDR1 SGDLS and CDR2 YYNGEE. J lost 7 bases, V lost 2 bases, and 7 bases had no gene match. This CDR3 is CASSVGTGIRQPQHF. In DNA form, the CDR3 reads TGTGCCAGCAGCGTCGGGACAGGGATTCGGCAGCCCCAGCATTTT. The full variable domain, with the rest looked up from reference TRBV9 and TRBJ1-5, is DSGVTQTPKHLITATGQRVTLRCSPRSGDLSVYWYQQSLDQGLQFLIQYYNGEERAKGNILERFSAQQFPDLHSELNLSSLELGDSALYFCASSVGTGIRQPQHFGDGTRLSIL.

This chain uses TRBV6-6 with TRBJ1-1; tentative D call: TRBD1 (5 bases). CDR1 is MNHNY, CDR2 SVGAGI, per germline (reference sequence). Trimming pared 6 bases from V and 2 bases from J, leaving 13 bases between. The CDR3 length is 14 residues. The CDR3 loop reads CASRGVAPNTEAFF. The CDR3 nucleotides are TGTGCCAGCAGGGGGGTCGCACCAAACACTGAAGCTTTCTTT.

This clone was observed a handful of times. V is TRBV28 and J is TRBJ1-3; 8 bases match TRBD1. Germline V lookup: CDR1 MDHEN, CDR2 SYDVKM. V was clipped by 6 bases and J by 4 bases; unmatched bases: 11. The CDR3 sequence is 16 residues long. The CDR3 nucleotides read TGTGCCAGCAGCAACGACCAGGGGGCGGTAGGAAACACCATATATTTT. Protein: CASSNDQGAVGNTIYF.

The V gene is TRBV15, the J gene TRBJ1-1; D is perhaps TRBD1 (5 bases). The CDR3 contains 15 residues. Trimming left V 3 bases short and J 3 bases short, with 14 bases between. In germline, CDR1 is LNHNV, CDR2 YYDKDF (reference sequence). The CDR3 DNA follows: TGTGCCACCAGCAGGGGGGTCTCGGGGGACACTGAAGCTTTCTTT. Translated, it gives CATSRGVSGDTEAFF.

The genes are TRBV28 and TRBJ1-2, with 7 bases that match TRBD1. From germline, CDR1 is MDHEN and CDR2 SYDVKM. This CDR3 spans 12 amino acids. Trimming cost V 6 bases and J 3 bases; bases outside gene matches: 1. The CDR3 DNA is TGTGCCAGCAGCAGGGGGGACTATGGCTACACCTTC. This gives the protein CASSRGDYGYTF.

The chain couples TRBV25-1 to TRBJ2-1; D unclear. The CDR3 is 13 residues long. V lost 7 bases and J 9 bases, leaving 16 bases between the germline ends. Germline CDR1 MGHDK, CDR2 SYGVNS. CDR3 nucleotide sequence: TGTGCCAGCACAGGTAGGACCACGGGTGAGCAGTTCTTC. Translating it yields CASTGRTTGEQFF.

V usage is TRBV9 and J usage is TRBJ2-7; TRBD1 matches 7 bases. Germline CDR1 is SGDLS and CDR2 is YYNGEE. V gave up 4 bases and J gave up 2 bases; unmatched junction bases: 12. The CDR3 length is 16 residues. The CDR3 here is CASSSLPGQLPYEQYF. The CDR3 coding sequence is TGTGCCAGCAGCTCGCTCCCGGGACAGTTACCCTACGAGCAGTACTTC.

The chain links TRBV27 to TRBJ2-7; unclear D gene. Per the germline V gene, CDR1 is MNHEY and CDR2 is SMNVEV (reference sequence). Trimming stripped 3 bases from V and 5 bases from J, with 5 bases between. The CDR3 covers 11 residues. The CDR3 protein is CASSFGNEQYF. As DNA, the CDR3 is TGTGCCAGCAGTTTTGGGAACGAGCAGTACTTC.

This clone has just one count. V and J are TRBV7-8 and TRBJ2-7, with TRBD1 matching over 7 bases. This CDR3 comprises 15 residues. CDR1 and CDR2 from the germline V gene are SGHVS and FQNEAQ. Unmatched junction bases numbered 8, after V lost 6 bases and J lost 0 bases. CDR3 nucleotide sequence: TGTGCCAGCAGTAACCGGGACAGTCTCTCCTACGAGCAGTACTTC. Translating gives CASSNRDSLSYEQYF. The entire variable domain, with the rest obtained from reference TRBV7-8 and TRBJ2-7, is as follows: GAGVSQSPRYKVAKRGQDVALRCDPISGHVSLFWYQQALGQGPEFLTYFQNEAQLDKSGLPSDRFFAERPEGSVSTLKIQRTQQEDSAVYLCASSNRDSLSYEQYFGPGTRLTVT.

The rearrangement joins TRBV6-6 to TRBJ1-4; 8 bases are a match to TRBD1. The CDR3 totals 16 residues. Germline V gives CDR1 MNHNY, CDR2 SVGAGI (reference sequence). V lost 2 bases to trimming and J lost 6 bases; unmatched junction nucleotides: 8. Here the CDR3 DNA reads TGTGCCAGCAGTTACCCATCGACAGGGGTCGATGAAAAACTGTTTTTT. Residues: CASSYPSTGVDEKLFF.

The chain employs TRBV28 and TRBJ2-7; D is undetermined. The V and J ends lost 4 bases and 3 bases respectively, with 10 bases between them. The germline gives CDR1 MDHEN, CDR2 SYDVKM. This CDR3 is 13 amino acids long. The CDR3 DNA is TGTGCCAGCAGTTCCCCTCCGATCTACGAGCAGTACTTC. It specifies CASSSPPIYEQYF.

This CDR3 is CASSPGLAGVTGELFF. CDR3 nucleotide sequence: TGTGCCAGCAGTCCCGGACTAGCGGGAGTGACCGGGGAGCTGTTTTTT. This chain joins TRBV27 and TRBJ2-2; TRBD2 aligns across 13 bases. Germline V gene lookup returns CDR1 MNHEY and CDR2 SMNVEV (reference sequence). Trimming at V came to 5 bases and at J to 5 bases, leaving 5 bases not matched to a gene. The CDR3 is made up of 16 amino acids.

The chain has TRBV6-5 and TRBJ2-2; D may be TRBD1 or TRBD2 (5 bases each). CDR1 and CDR2 (germline): MNHEY, SVGAGI. Trimming took off 2 bases at V and 9 bases at J, with 19 bases between the two ends. The CDR3 runs 16 residues. The CDR3 loop reads CASSYEGTPGYRELFF. In nucleotides, the CDR3 is TGTGCCAGCAGTTACGAAGGGACCCCTGGGTACCGGGAGCTGTTTTTT.

Of note for this clone: Germline and junction disagree at one end, which may indicate a read error. The rearrangement links TRBV2 to TRBJ2-1; the match to TRBD2 covers 9 bases. Germline V CDR1 and CDR2: SNHLY, FYNNEI. The CDR3 sequence is 15 residues long. For the CDR3, the DNA is TGTGCCAGCAGTCAAGCGGGGGGCGGCTACAATGAGCAGTTCTTC. Its translation is CASSQAGGGYNEQFF.